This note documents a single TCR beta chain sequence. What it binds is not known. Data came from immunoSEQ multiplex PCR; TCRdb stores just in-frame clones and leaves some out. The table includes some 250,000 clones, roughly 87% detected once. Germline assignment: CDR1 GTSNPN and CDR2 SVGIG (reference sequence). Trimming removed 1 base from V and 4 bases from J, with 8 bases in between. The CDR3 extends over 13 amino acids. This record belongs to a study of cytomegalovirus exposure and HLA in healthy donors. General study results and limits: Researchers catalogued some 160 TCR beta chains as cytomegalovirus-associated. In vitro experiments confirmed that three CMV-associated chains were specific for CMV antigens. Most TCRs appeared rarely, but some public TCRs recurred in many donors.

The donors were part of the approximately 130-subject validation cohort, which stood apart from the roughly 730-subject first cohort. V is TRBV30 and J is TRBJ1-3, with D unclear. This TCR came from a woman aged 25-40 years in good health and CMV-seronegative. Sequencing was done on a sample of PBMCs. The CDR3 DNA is TGTGCCTGGAGTGGGGGAATCGGAAACACCATATATTTT. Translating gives CAWSGGIGNTIYF.